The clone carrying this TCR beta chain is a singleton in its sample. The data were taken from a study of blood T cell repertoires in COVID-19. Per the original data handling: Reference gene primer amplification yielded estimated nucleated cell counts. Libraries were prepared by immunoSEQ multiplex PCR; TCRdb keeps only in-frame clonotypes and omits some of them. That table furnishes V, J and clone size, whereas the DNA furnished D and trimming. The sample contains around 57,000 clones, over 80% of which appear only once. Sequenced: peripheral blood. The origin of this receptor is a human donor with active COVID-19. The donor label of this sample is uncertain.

The DNA for the CDR3 is TGTGCCTGGAGTGTACAGGCCGAGACCCAGTACTTC. It translates to CAWSVQAETQYF. This chain uses TRBV30 with TRBJ2-5, with D possibly matching TRBD1 (5 bases). The V and J ends lost 0 bases and 5 bases respectively, with 7 bases between them. This CDR3 comprises 12 residues. Germline-derived CDR1 and CDR2 are GTSNPN and SVGIG (reference sequence).